Listed below are T cell receptor beta chains from one sample, sequenced in a study of early T cells in non-severe SARS-CoV-2 infection. TCRdb passed the 5' RACE reads through MiXCR, listing each CDR3 protein once. The table records tens of thousands of distinct CDR3 sequences, over 9.5% of them present only once. The sample consisted of whole blood. These receptors all come from an adult who was a healthcare worker with PCR-confirmed SARS-CoV-2 infection or an uninfected control (not recorded which). Both conserved end residues are part of each CDR3. Each record gives: clone size, J gene, V gene, D gene, CDR3 DNA, CDR3 protein. A D gene is named only where the DNA matches it firmly. Clone size, where shown, is once, few, many, or a class for clones that have expanded.

NA TRBJ2-1 TRBV12-3/TRBV12-4 TRBD2 TGTGCCAGCAGCAATAAAACTAGCGGGCTTTCCTACAATGAGCAGTTCTTC CASSNKTSGLSYNEQFF
many TRBJ1-2 TRBV7-2 NA TGTGCCAGCAGCCTTCCAGGAAACTATGGCTACACCTTC CASSLPGNYGYTF
few TRBJ2-1 TRBV18 NA TGTGCCAGCTCACCACCGGCGGCTACCGGTGAGCAGTTCTTC CASSPPAATGEQFF
NA TRBJ2-3 TRBV29-1 NA TGCAGCGTTGAGGGGACAGATACGCAGTATTTT CSVEGTDTQYF
many TRBJ2-7 TRBV13 NA TGTGCCAGCAGCCGATGGGACGGTACCTACGAGCAGTACTTC CASSRWDGTYEQYF
many TRBJ2-1 TRBV7-3 NA TGTGCCAGCAGCTTACAACTATCAGCCTACAATGAGCAGTTCTTC CASSLQLSAYNEQFF
many TRBJ2-7 TRBV29-1 NA TGCAGCGTTGAAGCCGATTCCTACGAGCAGTACTTC CSVEADSYEQYF
few TRBJ2-5 TRBV20-1 TRBD2 TGCAGTGCCCCCCGTTCTAGCGGGCTCCAAGAGACCCAGTACTTC CSAPRSSGLQETQYF
few TRBJ2-5 TRBV5-1 NA TGCGCCAGCAGCTCCGGGGCTTCAAACTTAGAGACCCAGTACTTC CASSSGASNLETQYF
few TRBJ2-5 TRBV19 NA TGTGCCAGTAGTATGTCTTGGGAGGAGACCCAGTACTTC CASSMSWEETQYF
few TRBJ1-5 TRBV27 NA TGTGCCAGCAACAGGGCCGGTCAGCCCCAGCATTTT CASNRAGQPQHF
few TRBJ1-2 TRBV7-9 TRBD1 TGTGCCAGCAGCTTAGAAAGCGGACAGGGCTATGGCTACACCTTC CASSLESGQGYGYTF
NA TRBJ1-1 TRBV9 TRBD1 TGTGCCAGCAGCCCGGACAGGGGGCGGGACACTGAAGCTTTCTTT CASSPDRGRDTEAFF
few TRBJ2-1 TRBV13 TRBD2 TGTGCCAGCAGCACCGCGGGAGGGGGATCCTACAATGAGCAGTTCTTC CASSTAGGGSYNEQFF
few TRBJ2-1 TRBV2 TRBD2 TGTGCCAGCAGTACCCCCGGACTAGCCCCTCTTGTCTCCTACAATGAGCAGTTCTTC CASSTPGLAPLVSYNEQFF
few TRBJ2-1 TRBV20-1 TRBD2 TGCAGTGCTAGGGGTACGGGAGGGCGTTACAATGAGCAGTTCTTC CSARGTGGRYNEQFF
NA TRBJ1-2 TRBV20-1 NA TGCAGTGCTAGAGAAAGGGGGACGAGCGGCTACACCTTC CSARERGTSGYTF
many TRBJ2-7 TRBV3-1 TRBD2 TGTGCCAGCGCCCAACCGGGAGGGTACGAGCAGTACTTC CASAQPGGYEQYF